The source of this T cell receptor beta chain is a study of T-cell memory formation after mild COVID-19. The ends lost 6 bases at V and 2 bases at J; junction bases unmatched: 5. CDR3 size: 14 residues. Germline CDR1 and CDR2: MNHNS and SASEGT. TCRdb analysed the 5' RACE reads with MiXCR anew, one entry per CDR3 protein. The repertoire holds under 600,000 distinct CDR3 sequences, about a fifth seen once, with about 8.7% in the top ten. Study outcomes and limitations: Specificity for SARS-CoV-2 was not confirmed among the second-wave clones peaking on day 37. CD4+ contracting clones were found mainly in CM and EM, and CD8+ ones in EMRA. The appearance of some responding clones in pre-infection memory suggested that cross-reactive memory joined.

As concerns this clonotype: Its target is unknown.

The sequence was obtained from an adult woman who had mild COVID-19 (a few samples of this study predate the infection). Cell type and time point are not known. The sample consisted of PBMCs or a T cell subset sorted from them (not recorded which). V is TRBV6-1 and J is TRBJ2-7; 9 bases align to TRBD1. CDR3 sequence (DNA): TGTGCCAGCAGAGGACAGGGGACCCCCTACGAGCAGTACTTC. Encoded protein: CASRGQGTPYEQYF.